Each of the 16 T cell receptor beta chains below was sequenced from the same sample in a study of CD8+CD57+ T cells in acquired aplastic anemia. Genomic DNA, the template, was used for profiling of the TCR beta VDJ and CDR3. TCRdb re-called the reads through MiXCR, storing one row per CDR3 protein. The sample has 190,000 or so distinct CDR3 sequences; approximately 52% are singletons. For sequencing, patients were chosen who had shown expansion of CD8+CD57+ cells by flow cytometry. Sequenced material: sorted CD4+, CD8+, or CD8+CD57+ T cells (not recorded which) from PBMCs. All receptors derive from a human donor with aplastic anemia.

This sequence joins TRBV7-8 and TRBJ1-1; D unresolved. The V end was cut by 2 bases, the J end by 4 bases, with 17 bases between. The CDR3 has 16 residues. Germline V gene lookup returns CDR1 SGHVS and CDR2 FQNEAQ. DNA of the CDR3: TGTGCCAGCAGCTTACTTGAGCGTCAGCTTGCCACTGAAGCTTTCTTT. Translating gives CASSLLERQLATEAFF.

Comment on this clonotype: One junction end disagrees with the germline gene, perhaps due to a read error. J is TRBJ1-1 and V is TRBV4-2; possible D gene TRBD1, 5 bases. This CDR3 is built from 14 residues. Per the germline V gene, CDR1 is LGHNA and CDR2 is YNFKEQ. CDR3 in DNA: TGTGCCAGCAGCCATGGACCAGGGAACACTGACGCTTTCTTT. It specifies CASSHGPGNTDAFF.

V gene TRBV7-6 combines with J gene TRBJ1-5; TRBD1 might be the D (5 bases). Deletions cut 5 bases from V and 0 bases from J, with 14 bases between. The CDR3 runs 16 residues. The germline gives CDR1 SGHVS, CDR2 FNYEAQ. CDR3 coding DNA: TGTGCCAGCAGCCAAGATACGGGACTTAGCAATCAGCCCCAGCATTTT. As protein: CASSQDTGLSNQPQHF.

This clonotype was found once. The chain combines TRBV15 with TRBJ2-7; weak D call: TRBD1 (5 bases). CDR1 LNHNV and CDR2 YYDKDF come from the germline V gene (reference sequence). V lost 0 bases to trimming and J lost 4 bases, with 10 bases between them. There are 14 residues in the CDR3. As DNA, the CDR3 is TGTGCCACCAGCAGAGAAGGGCAGGGATACGAGCAGTACTTC. Translation: CATSREGQGYEQYF.

This chain connects TRBV29-1 to TRBJ2-3; D assignment may be TRBD1 or TRBD2 (5 bases each). The CDR3 sequence is 12 residues long. Trimming removed 7 bases from V and 1 base from J, with 9 bases in between. Germline CDR1 and CDR2: SQVTM and ANQGSEA. This CDR3 is CSARGGTDTQYF. The CDR3 DNA reads TGCAGCGCCCGGGGCGGCACAGATACGCAGTATTTT.

At least ten counts were recorded for this clonotype. The chain links TRBV10-3 to TRBJ2-2; D may be TRBD2 (5 bases). Trimming stripped 0 bases from V and 5 bases from J, with 19 bases between. Germline lookup yields CDR1 ENHRY and CDR2 SYGVKD. The length of the CDR3 is 18 residues. Written as DNA, the CDR3 is TGTGCCATCAGTGAGTCGACTCCAGCGCTCAGAGGGACCGGGGAGCTGTTTTTT. Translated: CAISESTPALRGTGELFF.

This clonotype is medium-sized (0.01 to 0.1%) by share. The chain employs TRBV9 and TRBJ2-7, with D perhaps matching TRBD1 (5 bases). This CDR3 has 12 residues. The germline V gene has CDR1 SGDLS and CDR2 YYNGEE. The V end lost 4 bases, the J end lost 3 bases, and 8 bases lay between the germline ends. CDR3 coding DNA: TGTGCCAGCAGCCTCCAGGGCTACGAGCAGTACTTC. This encodes CASSLQGYEQYF.

This chain joins TRBV3-1 and TRBJ1-2; 7 positions agree with TRBD1. Germline assignment: CDR1 LGHDT and CDR2 YNNKEL (reference sequence). This CDR3 has 15 amino acids. J gave up 3 bases and V 5 bases, and 9 bases lay outside the gene matches. CDR3 in DNA: TGTGCCAGCAGCTCCCTAGAACAGGGGTACTATGGCTACACCTTC. As protein: CASSSLEQGYYGYTF.

The chain couples TRBV9 to TRBJ2-7; D is perhaps TRBD1 or TRBD2 (5 bases each). The V gene lost 5 bases and the J gene lost 3 bases, with 18 bases spanning the gap. The germline gives CDR1 SGDLS, CDR2 YYNGEE. The CDR3 is made up of 15 amino acids. Here the CDR3 reads CASREGTGEDYEQYF. In nucleotides, the CDR3 is TGTGCCAGCAGGGAAGGGACGGGCGAAGACTACGAGCAGTACTTC.

The chain is built from TRBV20-1 and TRBJ2-6; no reliable D call. The V gene lost 0 bases and the J gene lost 2 bases, with 14 bases spanning the gap. The V gene's germline CDR1 is DFQATT and CDR2 SNEGSKA (reference sequence). This CDR3 is built from 17 residues. CDR3 amino acids: CSARDARLEAGANVLTF. CDR3 DNA: TGCAGTGCTAGAGATGCCCGGCTTGAGGCTGGGGCCAACGTCCTGACTTTC.

This sequence joins TRBV2 and TRBJ1-5; possible D gene TRBD1, 5 bases. Germline V gives CDR1 SNHLY, CDR2 FYNNEI. V gave up 6 bases and J gave up 5 bases, with 17 bases separating them. The CDR3 consists of 15 residues. This chain's CDR3 is CASRGGEGRYQPQHF. CDR3 bases: TGTGCCAGCAGGGGGGGTGAGGGGCGTTATCAGCCCCAGCATTTT.

The chain carries TRBV24-1 and TRBJ2-1; D unresolved. CDR1 is KGHDR, CDR2 SFDVKD, per germline. The CDR3 has 17 amino acids. Between the trimmed V and J ends, which lost 6 bases and 0 bases, there was a span of 17 bases. CDR3 bases: TGTGCCACCAGTACCCAATGGACGGATAGCTCCTACAATGAGCAGTTCTTC. Protein product: CATSTQWTDSSYNEQFF.

V usage is TRBV7-9 and J usage is TRBJ2-5; D unresolved. Trimming cost V 6 bases and J 6 bases, with 8 bases left between them. Germline-derived CDR1 and CDR2 are SEHNR and FQNEAQ (reference sequence). This CDR3 is 11 amino acids long. The CDR3 region is CASSQDQTQYF. The DNA for the CDR3 is TGTGCCAGCAGTCAGGACCAGACCCAGTACTTC. Based on the CDR3 plus reference TRBV7-9 and TRBJ2-5, the full variable domain is DTGVSQNPRHKITKRGQNVTFRCDPISEHNRLYWYRQTLGQGPEFLTYFQNEAQLEKSRLLSDRFSAERPKGSFSTLEIQRTEQGDSAMYLCASSQDQTQYFGPGTRLLVL.

This clonotype was seen ten or more times. The chain links TRBV7-7 to TRBJ2-3; D gene ambiguous. V was trimmed by 4 bases and J by 1 base, leaving 12 bases between them. Germline V lookup: CDR1 SSHAT, CDR2 FNYEAQ (reference sequence). This CDR3 has 15 residues. CDR3 DNA sequence: TGTGCCAGCAGCTCTCAGCCGTCTGGCACAGATACGCAGTATTTT. Translation gives CASSSQPSGTDTQYF.

The chain is built from TRBV7-3 and TRBJ1-2, with unresolved D. This CDR3 region has 17 residues. Germline-derived CDR1 and CDR2 are SGHTA and FQGTGA. Trimming stripped 2 bases from V and 0 bases from J, with 16 bases between. This CDR3 is CASSLALRAASNYGYTF. For the CDR3, the DNA is TGTGCCAGCAGCTTAGCCCTGAGGGCCGCATCTAACTATGGCTACACCTTC.

This chain uses TRBV29-1 with TRBJ2-5; D gene ambiguous. The CDR3 covers 12 residues. V shed 4 bases and J shed 1 base, with 7 bases lying between them. Germline CDR1 is SQVTM and CDR2 is ANQGSEA. The CDR3 nucleotides read TGCAGCGTTGTCGGCTTCCAAGAGACCCAGTACTTC. It codes for CSVVGFQETQYF.